The rows below give T cell receptor beta chains drawn from one sample of a study of CD8+CD57+ T cells in acquired aplastic anemia. TCRdb called the reads again in MiXCR, with one record for every CDR3 protein. The table records approximately 170,000 distinct CDR3 sequences, less than 65% of them present only once. Sequencing was done on a sample of sorted CD4+, CD8+, or CD8+CD57+ T cells (not recorded which) from PBMCs. The source is a human donor in good health, serving as a control. Each CDR3 is given with its conserved first and last residue. D genes are given only for firm matches. Clone size appears in some rows only: once, few, many, or a class for an expanded clone.

13	TRBV9	TRBJ1-6	NA	NA	CASSVGSDSPLHF	TGTGCCAGCAGCGTAGGTAGTGATTCACCCCTCCACTTT
12	TRBV10-2	TRBJ1-2	NA	NA	CASSQTSYGYTF	TGCGCCAGCAGCCAGACTTCTTATGGCTACACCTTC
14	TRBV10-3	TRBJ1-2	NA	TRBD1	CAIRPGQGVSGYTF	TGTGCCATCAGACCGGGACAGGGGGTTTCTGGCTACACCTTC
15	TRBV28	TRBJ1-5	few	NA	CASSSGGGGGQPQHF	TGTGCCAGCAGTTCTGGTGGGGGGGGGGGGCAGCCCCAGCATTTT
15	TRBV7-2	TRBJ2-7	few	NA	CASSRRDWGSYEQYF	TGTGCCAGCAGTCGAAGGGATTGGGGCTCCTACGAGCAGTACTTC
17	TRBV6-1	TRBJ1-2	NA	TRBD1	CASSDTGTGYFHYGYTF	TGTGCCAGCAGTGATACGGGGACAGGGTACTTTCACTATGGCTACACCTTC
13	TRBV6-9	TRBJ1-2	NA	NA	CALRIPGAGGYTF	TGTGCCCTGAGAATTCCGGGGGCAGGAGGCTACACCTTC
13	TRBV20-1	TRBJ2-1	many	NA	CSAEGDSYNEQFF	TGCAGTGCTGAGGGGGACTCCTACAATGAGCAGTTCTTC
15	TRBV7-7	TRBJ2-5	NA	NA	CASSPHGGDRETQYF	TGTGCTAGCAGCCCGCACGGTGGGGACCGGGAGACCCAGTACTTC
13	TRBV7-2	TRBJ2-5	once	NA	CASTIRARETQYF	TGTGCCAGCACCATCCGGGCGAGGGAGACTCAGTACTTC
15	TRBV7-9	TRBJ2-1	NA	NA	CASSLGRTENNEQFF	TGTGCCAGCAGCTTAGGTCGGACAGAAAACAATGAGCAGTTCTTC
14	TRBV12-3/TRBV12-4	TRBJ1-2	NA	NA	CASSLRGRGYGYTF	TGTGCCAGCAGTTTAAGGGGGAGGGGCTATGGCTACACCTTC
14	TRBV15	TRBJ2-7	once	NA	CATSRVVAPYEQYF	TGTGCCACCAGCAGAGTTGTGGCACCATACGAGCAGTACTTC
15	TRBV12-3/TRBV12-4	TRBJ1-6	many	NA	CASRNQGGRNSPLHF	TGTGCCAGCAGAAATCAGGGCGGACGTAATTCACCCCTCCACTTT
18	TRBV29-1	TRBJ2-2	many	TRBD2	CSVDLTSGGTANTGELFF	TGCAGCGTTGATTTGACTAGCGGGGGAACGGCGAACACCGGGGAGCTGTTTTTT
13	TRBV20-1	TRBJ2-3	many	NA	CSARSTGTDTQYF	TGCAGTGCGCGATCTACAGGGACAGATACGCAGTATTTT
15	TRBV20-1	TRBJ2-3	NA	NA	CSARRANRVLDTQYF	TGCAGTGCTAGGCGGGCTAACAGGGTGCTAGATACGCAGTATTTT
15	TRBV20-1	TRBJ2-5	NA	TRBD2	CSAIKTSGGAETQYF	TGCAGTGCCATAAAGACTAGCGGGGGGGCTGAGACCCAGTACTTC
15	TRBV9	TRBJ2-1	NA	NA	CASSVDGGHYNEQFF	TGTGCCAGCAGCGTAGACGGGGGGCACTACAATGAGCAGTTCTTC
13	TRBV10-3	TRBJ1-6	NA	NA	CAISESRNSPLHF	TGTGCCATCAGTGAGAGTAGGAATTCACCCCTCCACTTT
16	TRBV2	TRBJ2-2	once	NA	CASSAIPSLNTGELFF	TGTGCCAGCAGCGCCATCCCGTCATTGAACACCGGGGAGCTGTTTTTT
17	TRBV10-3	TRBJ2-7	NA	TRBD2	CATRSVSGGKGGYEQYF	TGTGCCACGCGATCGGTTAGCGGGGGGAAAGGCGGCTACGAGCAGTACTTC
14	TRBV5-6	TRBJ1-1	NA	NA	CASSFPGGNTEAFF	TGTGCCAGCAGCTTTCCGGGGGGTAACACTGAAGCTTTCTTT
12	TRBV12-3/TRBV12-4	TRBJ2-7	few	NA	CASSLMGSEQYF	TGTGCCAGCAGTTTGATGGGGAGCGAGCAGTACTTC
16	TRBV24-1	TRBJ2-3	NA	NA	CATSDPPGTYTDTQYF	TGTGCCACCAGTGATCCGCCCGGGACCTACACAGATACGCAGTATTTT
13	TRBV7-7	TRBJ2-7	NA	NA	CASSSGSNYEQYF	TGTGCCAGCAGCTCCGGATCAAACTACGAGCAGTACTTC
17	TRBV4-2	TRBJ2-2	many	NA	CASSQEEDGGNTGELFF	TGTGCCAGCAGCCAAGAAGAAGACGGGGGGAACACCGGGGAGCTGTTTTTT
16	TRBV6-1	TRBJ1-4	few	NA	CASRQNQGGVNEKLFF	TGTGCCAGCAGACAGAATCAAGGGGGGGTAAATGAAAAACTGTTTTTT
15	TRBV10-3	TRBJ2-1	many	NA	CAISESTGSYNEQFF	TGTGCCATCAGTGAGTCCACGGGTTCCTACAATGAGCAGTTCTTC
14	TRBV5-1	TRBJ2-6	NA	NA	CASSSQGDANVLTF	TGCGCCAGCAGCTCCCAGGGCGATGCCAACGTCCTGACTTTC
16	TRBV7-9	TRBJ1-1	NA	NA	CASSSLGGLPTSEAFF	TGTGCCAGCAGTTCTCTCGGGGGACTGCCTACCTCTGAAGCTTTCTTT
13	TRBV19	TRBJ1-1	many	TRBD1	CASRGQGFIEAFF	TGTGCCAGTAGAGGACAGGGGTTCATCGAAGCTTTCTTT
14	TRBV7-2	TRBJ1-2	many	TRBD1	CASSFYDRAYGYTF	TGTGCCAGCAGCTTTTACGACAGGGCCTATGGCTACACCTTC
17	TRBV19	TRBJ1-5	NA	TRBD1	CASSSTTGAYSNQPQHF	TGTGCCAGTAGTAGTACAACAGGGGCCTATAGCAATCAGCCCCAGCATTTT
14	TRBV10-3	TRBJ2-3	NA	NA	CAISEWGVTDTQYF	TGTGCCATCAGTGAATGGGGAGTTACAGATACGCAGTATTTT
15	TRBV2	TRBJ1-6	NA	NA	CASSEDSRIESALHF	TGTGCCAGCAGTGAGGACAGTAGGATCGAATCAGCCCTCCACTTT
16	TRBV19	TRBJ1-2	once	NA	CASSIGDTDSGDGYTF	TGTGCCAGTAGTATTGGGGACACTGACAGTGGCGATGGCTACACCTTC
12	TRBV9	TRBJ2-7	many	TRBD2	CASSRGTSEQYF	TGTGCCAGCAGTCGGGGGACTAGCGAGCAGTACTTC
11	TRBV2	TRBJ2-4	NA	NA	CASVDQNIQYF	TGTGCCAGCGTGGACCAAAACATTCAGTACTTC
16	TRBV7-8	TRBJ2-5	NA	NA	CAIRLVWRGKQETQYF	TGTGCCATCAGATTAGTATGGCGAGGAAAGCAAGAGACCCAGTACTTC
14	TRBV19	TRBJ1-2	NA	NA	CASRIDRSNYGYTF	TGTGCCAGTAGGATCGACAGATCCAACTATGGCTACACCTTC
15	TRBV9	TRBJ2-3	NA	NA	CASSVHEGVGDTQYF	TGTGCCAGCAGCGTACATGAGGGAGTGGGAGATACGCAGTATTTT
14	TRBV6-1	TRBJ1-2	many	NA	CASSGGLGGRGYTF	TGTGCCAGCAGTGGTGGTTTGGGGGGCCGGGGCTACACCTTC
17	TRBV2	TRBJ2-5	NA	TRBD2	CARRGTSGGVRQETQYF	TGTGCCAGACGCGGGACTAGCGGGGGGGTCCGCCAAGAGACCCAGTACTTC
15	TRBV9	TRBJ2-7	NA	NA	CASSGGGRGSYEQYF	TGTGCCAGCAGTGGGGGGGGCAGGGGCTCCTACGAGCAGTACTTC
13	TRBV5-1	TRBJ2-3	NA	NA	CASSLARQYTQYF	TGCGCCAGCAGCTTGGCCAGACAGTATACGCAGTATTTT
13	TRBV7-3	TRBJ1-1	many	NA	CASSLDMNTEAFF	TGTGCTAGCAGCTTAGATATGAACACTGAAGCTTTCTTT
15	TRBV2	TRBJ2-2	many	NA	CASRKPQANTGELFF	TGTGCCAGCAGGAAGCCACAGGCGAACACCGGGGAGCTGTTTTTT
14	TRBV6-5	TRBJ2-3	NA	TRBD2	CASNPAGSTDTQYF	TGTGCCAGCAACCCAGCGGGGTCCACAGATACGCAGTATTTT
14	TRBV5-1	TRBJ2-5	once	NA	CASSLDVPSETQYF	TGCGCCAGCAGCTTGGATGTTCCTTCGGAGACCCAGTACTTC
15	TRBV5-6	TRBJ2-7	NA	TRBD2	CASTPTGGPPYEQYF	TGTGCCAGCACCCCAACGGGGGGGCCACCTTACGAGCAGTACTTC
16	TRBV9	TRBJ2-5	few	NA	CASSVAGGGPRAAQYF	TGTGCCAGCAGCGTAGCAGGGGGGGGGCCCCGCGCGGCCCAGTACTTC
14	TRBV19	TRBJ1-6	many	NA	CASTQDKGYSPLHF	TGTGCCAGTACGCAAGACAAAGGTTATTCACCCCTCCACTTT
12	TRBV20-1	TRBJ1-1	many	TRBD1	CSARTGGTEAFF	TGCAGTGCTAGGACAGGGGGCACTGAAGCTTTCTTT
17	TRBV7-2	TRBJ2-6	NA	TRBD1	CASSLQGAGSGANVLTF	TGTGCCAGCAGCCTGCAGGGGGCCGGCTCTGGGGCCAACGTCCTGACTTTC